This TCR beta chain was retrieved from a study of shared clonotypes between healthy human individuals (dated by TCRdb to 2020 to 2021). Background for the entire study: A few men and a couple of women, aged 18 to 49 years, made up the cohort. For each donor, CD4 naive and CD4 memory were each run on three plates, CD8 naive on two plates, and CD8 memory on one plate. To estimate repertoire size and how much clonotypes are shared between individuals, the study performed deep sequencing of blood TCR repertoires from roughly five healthy adults. Different laboratories and diverse techniques were used to prepare libraries and sequence TCR repertoires, to increase sequencing depth and limit assay-specific biases. Per donor, leukapheresis produced somewhere between about 0.85 and 10 billion PBMCs. Overall study outcomes, separate from this receptor: Sampling was restricted to blood, and TCR repertoires in tissue are likely to differ from TCR repertoires in blood. Incomplete sequencing was indicated by rarefaction of sorted-subset datasets, despite the large sequencing depth. Because the study included only a small number of donors, the genetic and exposure-history diversity represented was limited. Pairwise subsampling indicated that sequencing depth was expected to affect the degree of clonotype sharing among donors. Larger estimated clonotype richness was generally found for naive subsets than for memory subsets. Across four donors, around 5.4% of naive CD4, approximately 4% of naive CD8, about 2.3% of memory CD4, and about 0.44% of memory CD8 clonotypes were shared. Compared with non-shared clonotypes, clonotypes shared by all four sorted-subset donors had higher generation probabilities.

As to this clone: Its antigen target is currently unknown. Nothing much larger sits one base from this clone, and base qualities are not available.

Reading the germline V gene gives CDR1 SNHLY and CDR2 FYNNEI. The CDR3 measures 15 amino acids from cysteine to phenylalanine. Only the CDR3 DNA stays, 45 bases, in frame from base 1. Clipping removes 6 bases from V and 0 bases from J, with 4 as the unmatched junction base count. Using the deep immunoSEQ assay, TCR CDR3 regions were amplified from genomic DNA by multiplex PCR. Extracted genomic DNA from each cell subset was distributed evenly across all wells of several immunoSEQ 96-well plates, and each plate was treated as a replicate. For sorted subsets, around 200 ng genomic DNA, equal to 25,000 to 35,000 T cell genomes, was loaded into each replicate PCR. Purified libraries were quantified with a Qubit 3.0 fluorometer, sized on a Bioanalyzer 2100, and re-quantified with the KAPA Library Quantification kit. Every immunoSEQ 96-well plate was sequenced on a dedicated single-read 150-cycle Illumina NextSeq 550 flow cell. Regarding the original processing steps: The immunoSEQ output contained only junctional sequences without quality scores, so filtering could not match that applied to full-length reads. To assign V/J genes and CDR3, sequences were annotated against IMGT germline references using PyIR, a Python wrapper for IgBLAST v1.9. Reads with weak V/J assignments (E-value above 1e-6), missing CDR3, stop codons, out-of-frame junctions, or ambiguous translated residues were removed. V3J clonotypes were defined by identical inferred V gene, J gene, and CDR3 amino acid sequence. To compute the percentage overlap between repertoires, the number of shared unique clonotypes was divided by the size of the smaller repertoire. Three approaches were used to assess repertoire richness: RTK rarefaction, the Chao1 estimator, and Recon v2.1 estimates of unobserved clonotypes. For all TCRbeta clonotypes obtained by the gDNA method from a handful of donors, generation probabilities were computed with OLGA. In its TCRdb copy, this immuneACCESS table keeps in-frame sequences only and misses some clones. Where compared with another copy, unresolved V genes explain less than half of these, and the others have no known cause. V, J and clone size were drawn from that table, and D and trimming were deduced from the DNA. This sample is represented by under 2.5 million clones; around 92% of them were singletons. 0.3% to 0.4% of the sample lies in the top ten.

Donors were healthy HIV-negative adults with no recently reported acute infections or vaccinations. All donors were Caucasian adults living in Nashville, Tennessee, USA. CD4+ T cells were enriched by magnetic negative selection; naive cells were then positively selected on CD45RA, and the negative fraction formed the memory subset. Blood was collected by leukapheresis, and PBMCs were isolated by Ficoll-Histopaque density gradient centrifugation and then cryopreserved in liquid nitrogen vapor phase. Analytical flow cytometry was used to check the purity and quantity of each magnetically sorted T cell population. From each sorted fraction, genomic DNA was isolated and quantified by UV absorbance on a Nanodrop 2000c.

This clonotype originated in a man in his late teens or twenties in good health. Some clones in this sample may be carry-over from other donors' samples. Sequencing was performed on naive CD4+ T cells from PBMCs. In the paper's terms, the cell subset or site label means: CD45RA+ positively selected. The chain was built from TRBV2 and TRBJ2-7; TRBD2 fits 11 bases in the junction. The sequenced DNA is TGTGCCAGCAGGGGACTAGCGGAGAGCTCCTACGAGCAGTACTTC. It specifies CASRGLAESSYEQYF.